This T cell receptor (beta chain) was sequenced during a study of cytomegalovirus exposure and HLA in healthy donors. PCR primers comprised 60 Vbeta and 13 Jbeta primers. As originally analysed: In a later analysis, roughly 11 million of 65 million to 90 million unique beta chains occurred in at least two donors. Here immunoSEQ multiplex PCR was the method, and the copy in TCRdb shows in-frame clones only, minus some. V, J and clone size are taken as reported in that table, and D and trimming were inferred from the DNA itself. The sample carries about 230,000 clones, over 65% recorded once. The J segment lost 5 bases and the V segment lost 5 bases, leaving 7 bases of the junction unmatched. The CDR3 has 15 residues. CDR1 is MDHEN and CDR2 is SYDVKM in the germline V gene. The study sampled nominally healthy donors, though unrecorded immune exposures were likely.

J is TRBJ1-2 and V is TRBV28; TRBD1 matches 11 bases. The sequence was obtained from a woman aged 55-70 years in good health and CMV-seropositive. The material sequenced was PBMCs. CDR3 amino acids: CASSPGQGAGYGYTF. DNA for the CDR3: TGTGCCAGCAGTCCAGGACAGGGGGCGGGGTATGGCTACACCTTC.